The 22 T cell receptor beta chains below come from one sample, sequenced in a study of blood T cell repertoires in COVID-19 (dated by TCRdb to about 2020). To prepare the library, the immunoSEQ multiplex PCR assay was applied. The clones in this table, taken by TCRdb from immuneACCESS, are in-frame only. Not every clone is retained; where verified, under half of the shortfall comes from an unresolved V gene, and the cause of the rest is unknown. This sample is represented by roughly 160,000 clones; roughly four fifths of them were singletons. 8% to 13% of the sample lies in the top ten. What was sequenced was PBMCs or T cells enriched from blood (not recorded which). These receptors originate from a man aged 50 to 60 who had recovered from COVID-19.

This chain uses TRBV2 with TRBJ1-5, with 7 bases that match TRBD1. The CDR3 sequence is 15 residues long. Germline CDR1 is SNHLY and CDR2 is FYNNEI. V was clipped by 4 bases and J by 1 base; unmatched bases: 4. CDR3 nucleotides: TGTGCCAGCAGTGGACAGGGTACAAGCAATCAGCCCCAGCATTTT. Translating it yields CASSGQGTSNQPQHF.

This sequence joins TRBV4-1 and TRBJ2-1; D might be TRBD2 (6 bases). The V gene lost 1 base and the J gene lost 6 bases, with 10 bases spanning the gap. Germline V gene sequence: CDR1 MGHRA, CDR2 YSYEKL. The CDR3 contains 14 residues. CDR3 in DNA: TGCGCCAGCAGCCAAGGGGCGGGGCGCAATGAGCAGTTCTTC. Encoded protein: CASSQGAGRNEQFF.

J is TRBJ1-5 and V is TRBV28; D unresolved. V was clipped by 5 bases and J by 4 bases, with 9 bases between them. The CDR3 runs to 13 residues. Germline CDR1 and CDR2: MDHEN and SYDVKM. CDR3 loop: CASSPGVNQPQHF. CDR3 sequence (DNA): TGTGCCAGCAGTCCGGGTGTAAATCAGCCCCAGCATTTT.

The gene calls are TRBV5-1 and TRBJ2-2; no reliable D call. The CDR3 is 12 residues long. Germline assignment: CDR1 SGHRS and CDR2 YFSETQ. V lost 9 bases and J lost 5, with 11 bases in between. The CDR3 protein is CATSSGTGELFF. Here the CDR3 DNA reads TGCGCCACCTCCTCGGGTACCGGGGAGCTGTTTTTT.

This clone was observed a single time. DNA of the CDR3: TGTGCCAGCTCACCTCCGGGACGGGGGGATGAAAAACTGTTTTTT. Amino acid sequence: CASSPPGRGDEKLFF. This chain joins TRBV18 and TRBJ1-4; the D gene is possibly TRBD1 (5 bases). CDR3 size: 15 residues. The germline gives CDR1 KGHSH, CDR2 LQKENI. Trimming stripped 3 bases from V and 6 bases from J, with 14 bases between.

The chain couples TRBV14 to TRBJ2-7; TRBD1 might be the D (6 bases). The V gene's germline CDR1 is SGHDN and CDR2 FVKESK. The V gene lost 4 bases and the J gene lost 4 bases, with 17 bases spanning the gap. The CDR3 is made up of 15 amino acids. CDR3: CASSRDRGQYYEQYF. The CDR3 DNA sequence: TGTGCCAGCAGCCGGGACCGAGGACAGTATTACGAGCAGTACTTC.

This chain joins TRBV5-1 and TRBJ2-7; perhaps TRBD1 as D (5 bases). This CDR3 has 13 residues. CDR1 and CDR2 from the germline V gene are SGHRS and YFSETQ. Trimming removed 4 bases at V and 3 bases at J, with 11 bases between. CDR3 residues: CASSLETGYEQYF. The CDR3, as DNA: TGCGCCAGCAGCCTCGAAACAGGCTACGAGCAGTACTTC.

This sequence joins TRBV28 and TRBJ1-4; D gene uncertain. The V gene's germline CDR1 is MDHEN and CDR2 SYDVKM. V was pared by 6 bases and J by 4 bases, with 6 bases between. This CDR3 contains 12 residues. In DNA, the CDR3 is TGTGCCAGCAGGGCATTTAATGAAAAACTGTTTTTT. Protein sequence: CASRAFNEKLFF.

The V call is TRBV28, the J call TRBJ2-6; D may be TRBD1 (5 bases). Trimming took 8 bases from V and 4 from J, leaving 15 bases between them. Germline assignment: CDR1 MDHEN and CDR2 SYDVKM. The CDR3 is made up of 15 amino acids. CDR3 sequence reads: CASGSTVRGANVLTF. In DNA form, the CDR3 reads TGTGCCAGCGGGTCGACAGTGCGCGGGGCCAACGTCCTGACTTTC.

The chain combines TRBV2 with TRBJ1-2; the match to TRBD1 covers 9 bases. The germline CDR1 and CDR2 sequences are SNHLY and FYNNEI. The CDR3 is made up of 15 amino acids. V was clipped by 11 bases and J by 8 bases; unmatched bases: 18. The CDR3 DNA reads TGTGCCCTACCTAGGGGACAGGGTAGATGGGGGGGCTACACCTTC. As protein: CALPRGQGRWGGYTF.

This chain links TRBV9 with TRBJ2-5; D is perhaps TRBD1 (5 bases). Germline CDR1 and CDR2: SGDLS and YYNGEE. The germline V and J ends were trimmed by 1 base and 4 bases, with 11 bases remaining between them. This CDR3 has 14 amino acids. Here the CDR3 DNA reads TGTGCCAGCAGCGTAACAGACAGCGTAGAGACCCAGTACTTC. This codes for CASSVTDSVETQYF.

The J gene is TRBJ2-1, the V gene TRBV5-4; no firm D call. This CDR3 comprises 14 residues. The V end was cut by 0 bases, the J end by 5 bases, with 9 bases between. Per germline, CDR1 SGHNT and CDR2 YYREEE (reference sequence). The CDR3: CASSLGGLDNEQFF. The CDR3 coding sequence is TGTGCCAGCAGCTTGGGTGGCCTAGACAATGAGCAGTTCTTC.

This clone was picked up one time. The chain employs TRBV7-9 and TRBJ2-1, with 12 bases lining up with TRBD1. V was pared by 3 bases and J by 6 bases, with 0 bases of the junction left unmatched. Germline CDR1 reads SEHNR; CDR2 reads FQNEAQ (reference sequence). The CDR3 covers 14 residues. The CDR3 spells CASSLGQGANEQFF. The CDR3 DNA reads as TGTGCCAGCAGCTTGGGACAGGGGGCCAATGAGCAGTTCTTC.

Here the CDR3 DNA reads TGTGCCAGTAGTGCGGTCTTGAGCTCTGGGGCCAACGTCCTGACTTTC. Translating gives CASSAVLSSGANVLTF. The rearrangement links TRBV19 to TRBJ2-6; D gene unclear. Germline CDR1 LNHDA, CDR2 SQIVND (reference sequence). Trimming removed 5 bases at V and 0 bases at J, with 11 bases between. The CDR3 spans 16 residues.

V gene TRBV6-2 or TRBV6-3 combines with J gene TRBJ2-1; D is unresolved. The ends were cut back, 0 bases at V and 6 bases at J, with 3 bases in the middle. Germline CDR1 MNHEY, CDR2 SVGEGT. The CDR3 spans 12 residues. The CDR3: CASSYSSNEQFF. The CDR3 region has the DNA TGTGCCAGCAGTTACTCGAGCAATGAGCAGTTCTTC.

The genes are TRBV18 and TRBJ1-6; 11 bases map to TRBD1. V shed 6 bases, J shed 9 bases, and the junction held 1 base outside the gene matches. Per the germline V gene, CDR1 is KGHSH and CDR2 is LQKENI. This CDR3 spans 13 amino acids. The CDR3 sequence is CASSGQGGSPLHF. CDR3 sequence (DNA): TGTGCCAGCTCGGGACAGGGGGGTTCACCCCTCCACTTT.

CDR3 nucleotides: TGTGCCAGCAGCCAAACACAGGGCCCTACTTACGTCCTGACTTTC. It encodes CASSQTQGPTYVLTF. This chain joins TRBV3-1 (or the pseudogene TRBV3-2) and TRBJ2-6, with D possibly TRBD1 on 6 matching bases. Germline CDR1 reads LGHDT; CDR2 reads YNNKEL (reference sequence). V lost 2 bases and J 11 bases, leaving 16 bases between the germline ends. The CDR3 is 15 residues long.

The rearrangement uses TRBV18 and TRBJ1-1; TRBD1 aligns across 11 bases. Germline lookup yields CDR1 KGHSH and CDR2 LQKENI. The CDR3 totals 16 residues. V lost 4 bases to trimming and J lost 0 bases; unmatched junction nucleotides: 4. CDR3 region: CASSRGTGGMNTEAFF. The CDR3 DNA is TGTGCCAGCTCACGTGGGACAGGGGGAATGAACACTGAAGCTTTCTTT.

The genes are TRBV7-6 and TRBJ1-1, with D perhaps matching TRBD1 (6 bases). V was cut by 3 bases and J by 4 bases, with 9 bases left in between. Germline V gene sequence: CDR1 SGHVS, CDR2 FNYEAQ. This CDR3 is built from 13 residues. The CDR3 bases are TGTGCCAGCAGCTTGGGACATGGCACTGAAGCTTTCTTT. Residues: CASSLGHGTEAFF. The full variable domain, with the rest looked up from reference TRBV7-6 and TRBJ1-1, is GAGVSQSPRYKVTKRGQDVALRCDPISGHVSLYWYRQALGQGPEFLTYFNYEAQQDKSGLPNDRFSAERPEGSISTLTIQRTEQRDSAMYRCASSLGHGTEAFFGQGTRLTVV.

This clone was seen a few times. The chain combines TRBV7-9 with TRBJ1-5; tentative D call: TRBD1 (6 bases). Between the trimmed V and J ends, which lost 2 bases and 6 bases, there was a span of 20 bases. In germline, CDR1 is SEHNR, CDR2 FQNEAQ (reference sequence). The CDR3 covers 17 residues. CDR3 amino acids: CASSLFSSSGAGQPQHF. The DNA of the CDR3 is TGTGCCAGCAGCTTATTCAGTAGCTCAGGGGCGGGTCAGCCCCAGCATTTT.

The chain links TRBV12-3 or TRBV12-4 to TRBJ2-7; D gene uncertain. V lost 8 bases, J lost 9 bases, and 17 bases lay in between. The CDR3 is made up of 12 amino acids. The CDR3 nucleotides are TGTGCCAGCGGCGGTCCCCGGTCGGGGCAGTACTTC. It codes for CASGGPRSGQYF.

The rearrangement joins TRBV6-5 to TRBJ1-1, with 8 bases fitting TRBD1. The germline V gene has CDR1 MNHEY and CDR2 SVGAGI. Unmatched junction bases numbered 0, after V lost 2 bases and J lost 1 base. The CDR3 runs 14 residues. This CDR3 reads CASSYDRGNTEAFF. In DNA form, the CDR3 reads TGTGCCAGCAGTTACGACAGGGGGAACACTGAAGCTTTCTTT.